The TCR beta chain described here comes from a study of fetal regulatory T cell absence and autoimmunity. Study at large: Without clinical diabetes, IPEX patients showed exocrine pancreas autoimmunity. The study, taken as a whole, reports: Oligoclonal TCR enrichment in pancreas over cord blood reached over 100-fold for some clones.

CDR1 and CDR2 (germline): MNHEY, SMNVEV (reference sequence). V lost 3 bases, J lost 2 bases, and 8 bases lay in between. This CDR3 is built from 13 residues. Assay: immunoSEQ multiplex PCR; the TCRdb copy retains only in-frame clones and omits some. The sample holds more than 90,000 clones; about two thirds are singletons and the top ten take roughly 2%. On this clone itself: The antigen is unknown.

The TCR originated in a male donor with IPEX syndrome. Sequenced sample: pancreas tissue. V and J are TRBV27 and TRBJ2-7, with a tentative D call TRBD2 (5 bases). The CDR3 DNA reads TGTGCCAGCAGTTTTGGACTGGCCTACGAGCAGTACTTC. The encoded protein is CASSFGLAYEQYF.